The entry that follows covers one TCR beta chain sequence. The authors generated TCR beta cDNA through 5'RACE template switching with UMIs. TCRdb re-analyzed the 5' RACE reads; it lists each CDR3 protein once, without DNA. The sample has about 440,000 distinct CDR3 sequences, and its top ten clones hold 7.3%. The data were taken from a study of T cells expressing NK-cell markers. Germline assignment: CDR1 DFQATT and CDR2 SNEGSKA (reference sequence). CDR3 length: 15 residues. The origin of this receptor is a woman between 18 and 75 years old in good health. V and J are TRBV20-1 and TRBJ2-1; the D gene TCRdb calls, TRBD2, cannot be checked with no DNA. The specimen was blood T cells: a sorted CD56 or NKG2C T cell subset, CD4+ or CD8+ T cells, or bulk PBMC T cells (not recorded which). The CDR3 reads CSAIKQAGVSGEQFF.